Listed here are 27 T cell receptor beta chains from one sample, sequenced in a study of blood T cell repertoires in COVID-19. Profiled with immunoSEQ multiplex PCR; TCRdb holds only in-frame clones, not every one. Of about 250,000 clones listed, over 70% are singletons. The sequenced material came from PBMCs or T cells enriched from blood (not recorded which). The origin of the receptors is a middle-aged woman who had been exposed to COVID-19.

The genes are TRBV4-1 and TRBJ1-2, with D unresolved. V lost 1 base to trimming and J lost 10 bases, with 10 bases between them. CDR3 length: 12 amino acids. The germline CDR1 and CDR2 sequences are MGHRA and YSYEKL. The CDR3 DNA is TGCGCCAGCAGCCAAGCACGTGAGAACTACACCTTC. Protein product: CASSQARENYTF.

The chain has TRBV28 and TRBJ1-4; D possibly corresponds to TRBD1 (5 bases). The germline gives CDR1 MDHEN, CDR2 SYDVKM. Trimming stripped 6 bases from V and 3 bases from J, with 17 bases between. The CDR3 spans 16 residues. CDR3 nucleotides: TGTGCCAGCAGCACCCAGACTAGGGGTGCTAATGAAAAACTGTTTTTT. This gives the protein CASSTQTRGANEKLFF. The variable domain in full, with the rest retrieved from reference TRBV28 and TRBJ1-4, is DVKVTQSSRYLVKRTGEKVFLECVQDMDHENMFWYRQDPGLGLRLIYFSYDVKMKEKGDIPEGYSVSREKKERFSLILESASTNQTSMYLCASSTQTRGANEKLFFGSGTQLSVL.

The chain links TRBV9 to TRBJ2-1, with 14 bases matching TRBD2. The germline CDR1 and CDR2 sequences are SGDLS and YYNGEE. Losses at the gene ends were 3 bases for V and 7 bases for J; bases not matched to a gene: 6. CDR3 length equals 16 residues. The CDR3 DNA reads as TGTGCCAGCAGCGGTTCCGGGACTAGCGGGAGTAATGAGCAGTTCTTC. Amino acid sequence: CASSGSGTSGSNEQFF.

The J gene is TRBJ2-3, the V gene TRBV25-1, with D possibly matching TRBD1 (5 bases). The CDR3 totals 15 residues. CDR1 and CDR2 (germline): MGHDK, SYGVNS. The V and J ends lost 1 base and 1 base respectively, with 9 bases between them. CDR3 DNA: TGTGCCAGCAGTGAATTTGGCAGGGGCACAGATACGCAGTATTTT. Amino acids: CASSEFGRGTDTQYF.

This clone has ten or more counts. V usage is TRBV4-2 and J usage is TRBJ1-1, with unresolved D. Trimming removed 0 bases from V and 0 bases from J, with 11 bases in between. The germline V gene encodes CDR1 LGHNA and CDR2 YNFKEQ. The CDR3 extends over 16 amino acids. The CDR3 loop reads CASSQDEQRLNTEAFF. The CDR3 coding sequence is TGTGCCAGCAGCCAAGATGAACAGAGATTGAACACTGAAGCTTTCTTT.

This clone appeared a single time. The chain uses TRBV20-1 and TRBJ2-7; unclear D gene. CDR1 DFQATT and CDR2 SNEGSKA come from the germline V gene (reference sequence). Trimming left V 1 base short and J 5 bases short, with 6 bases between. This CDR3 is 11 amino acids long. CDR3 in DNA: TGCAGTGCTAGAGGCCAGGACGAGCAGTACTTC. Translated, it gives CSARGQDEQYF.

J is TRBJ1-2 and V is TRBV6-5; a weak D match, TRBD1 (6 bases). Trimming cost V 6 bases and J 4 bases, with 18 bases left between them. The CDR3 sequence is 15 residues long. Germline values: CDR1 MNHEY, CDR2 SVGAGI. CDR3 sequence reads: CASRGRGAHGYGYTF. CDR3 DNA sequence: TGTGCCAGCAGAGGGAGGGGGGCCCACGGCTATGGCTACACCTTC.

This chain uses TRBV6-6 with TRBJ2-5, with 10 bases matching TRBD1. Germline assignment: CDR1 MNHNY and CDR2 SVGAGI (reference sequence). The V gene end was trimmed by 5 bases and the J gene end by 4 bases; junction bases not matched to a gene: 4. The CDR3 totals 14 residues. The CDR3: CASSRTGGIETQYF. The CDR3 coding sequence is TGTGCCAGCAGTCGGACAGGGGGAATAGAGACCCAGTACTTC.

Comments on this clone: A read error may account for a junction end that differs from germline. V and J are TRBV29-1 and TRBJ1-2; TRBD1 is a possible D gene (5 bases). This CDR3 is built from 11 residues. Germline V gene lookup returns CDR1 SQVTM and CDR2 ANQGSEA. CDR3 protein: CSVEDEARVLF. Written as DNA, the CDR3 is TGCAGCGTTGAAGATGAGGCCAGGGTCCTCTTC.

For the CDR3, the DNA is TGTGCCAGCGGCCCCCCGGACAGGGGGAAGGGCAATCAGCCCCAGCATTTT. Translation: CASGPPDRGKGNQPQHF. The chain has TRBV6-2 or TRBV6-3 and TRBJ1-5, with TRBD1 identical over 10 bases. The CDR3 totals 17 residues. V trimming: 8 bases; J trimming: 2 bases; junction bases outside the gene matches: 12. From germline, CDR1 is MNHEY and CDR2 SVGEGT.

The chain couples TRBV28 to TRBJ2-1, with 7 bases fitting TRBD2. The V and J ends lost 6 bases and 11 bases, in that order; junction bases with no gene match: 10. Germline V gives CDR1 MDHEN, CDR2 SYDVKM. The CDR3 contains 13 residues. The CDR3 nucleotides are TGTGCCAGCAGCCTTATGGGGGGGGATAAGCAGTTCTTC. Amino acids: CASSLMGGDKQFF.

The CDR3 protein is CASSIGRVGANEKLFF. The CDR3 DNA reads TGTGCCAGTAGTATCGGCAGAGTAGGAGCTAATGAAAAACTGTTTTTT. V is TRBV19 and J is TRBJ1-4; D call uncertain. Germline CDR1 reads LNHDA; CDR2 reads SQIVND (reference sequence). This CDR3 is built from 16 residues. Trimming cost V 3 bases and J 3 bases, with 14 bases left between them. The full variable domain, completed using reference TRBV19 and TRBJ1-4, is DGGITQSPKYLFRKEGQNVTLSCEQNLNHDAMYWYRQDPGQGLRLIYYSQIVNDFQKGDIAEGYSVSREKKESFPLTVTSAQKNPTAFYLCASSIGRVGANEKLFFGSGTQLSVL.

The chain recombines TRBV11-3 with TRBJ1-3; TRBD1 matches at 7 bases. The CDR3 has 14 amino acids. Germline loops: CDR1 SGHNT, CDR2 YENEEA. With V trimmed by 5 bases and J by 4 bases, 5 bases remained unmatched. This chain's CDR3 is CASSRTGQGNTIYF. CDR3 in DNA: TGTGCCAGCAGCCGGACAGGACAGGGAAACACCATATATTTT.

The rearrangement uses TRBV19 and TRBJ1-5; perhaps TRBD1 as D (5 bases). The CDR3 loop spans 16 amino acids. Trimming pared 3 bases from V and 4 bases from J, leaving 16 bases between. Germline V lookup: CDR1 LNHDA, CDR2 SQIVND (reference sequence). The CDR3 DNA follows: TGTGCCAGTAGTATTACTTCTTCCGGGGGGAATCAGCCCCAGCATTTT. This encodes CASSITSSGGNQPQHF.

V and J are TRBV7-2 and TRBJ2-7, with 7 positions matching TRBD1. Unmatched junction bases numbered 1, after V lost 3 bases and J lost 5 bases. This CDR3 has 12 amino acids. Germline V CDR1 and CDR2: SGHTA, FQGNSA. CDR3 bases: TGTGCCAGCAGCTTCGACAGGGACGAGCAGTACTTC. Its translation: CASSFDRDEQYF.

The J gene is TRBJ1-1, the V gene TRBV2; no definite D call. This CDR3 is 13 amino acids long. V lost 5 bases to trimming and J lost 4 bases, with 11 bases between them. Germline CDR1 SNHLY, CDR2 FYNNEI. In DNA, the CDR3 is TGTGCCAGCAGTACCGACCGGGGCACTGAAGCTTTCTTT. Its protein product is CASSTDRGTEAFF. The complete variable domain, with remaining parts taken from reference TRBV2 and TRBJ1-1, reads EPEVTQTPSHQVTQMGQEVILRCVPISNHLYFYWYRQILGQKVEFLVSFYNNEISEKSEIFDDQFSVERPDGSNFTLKIRSTKLEDSAMYFCASSTDRGTEAFFGQGTRLTVV.

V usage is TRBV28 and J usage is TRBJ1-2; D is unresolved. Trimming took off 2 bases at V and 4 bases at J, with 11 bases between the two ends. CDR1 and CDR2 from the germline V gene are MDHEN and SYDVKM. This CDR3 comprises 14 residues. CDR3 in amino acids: CASSLGGGLYGYTF. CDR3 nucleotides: TGTGCCAGCAGTTTAGGAGGCGGACTCTATGGCTACACCTTC.

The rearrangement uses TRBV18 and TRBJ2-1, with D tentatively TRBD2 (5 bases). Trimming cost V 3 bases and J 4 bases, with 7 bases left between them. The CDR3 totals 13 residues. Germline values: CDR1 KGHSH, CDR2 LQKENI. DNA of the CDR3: TGTGCCAGCTCACCCGGGGTTTACAATGAGCAGTTCTTC. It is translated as CASSPGVYNEQFF.

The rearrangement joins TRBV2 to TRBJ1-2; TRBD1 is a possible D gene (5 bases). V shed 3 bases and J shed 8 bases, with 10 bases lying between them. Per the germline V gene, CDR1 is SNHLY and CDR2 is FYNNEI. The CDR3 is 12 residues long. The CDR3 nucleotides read TGTGCCAGCAGTGACAGGGTCCAAGGCTACACCTTC. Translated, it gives CASSDRVQGYTF.

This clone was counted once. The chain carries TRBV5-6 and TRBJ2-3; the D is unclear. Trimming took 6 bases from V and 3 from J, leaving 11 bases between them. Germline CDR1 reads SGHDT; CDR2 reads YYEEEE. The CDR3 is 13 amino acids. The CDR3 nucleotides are TGTGCCAGCACCAGGCGTGGGACAGATACGCAGTATTTT. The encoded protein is CASTRRGTDTQYF.

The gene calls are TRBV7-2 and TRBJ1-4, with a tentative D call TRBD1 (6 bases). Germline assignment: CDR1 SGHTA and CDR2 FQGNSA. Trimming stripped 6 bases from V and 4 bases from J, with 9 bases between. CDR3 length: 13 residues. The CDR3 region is CASRVGGNEKLFF. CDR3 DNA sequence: TGTGCCAGCAGGGTAGGGGGTAATGAAAAACTGTTTTTT.

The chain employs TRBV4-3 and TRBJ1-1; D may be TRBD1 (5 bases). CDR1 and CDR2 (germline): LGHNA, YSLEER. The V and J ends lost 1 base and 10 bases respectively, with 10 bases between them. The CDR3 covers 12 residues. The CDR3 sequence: CASSQGEGRAFF. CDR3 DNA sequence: TGCGCCAGCAGCCAAGGGGAGGGGAGAGCTTTCTTT.

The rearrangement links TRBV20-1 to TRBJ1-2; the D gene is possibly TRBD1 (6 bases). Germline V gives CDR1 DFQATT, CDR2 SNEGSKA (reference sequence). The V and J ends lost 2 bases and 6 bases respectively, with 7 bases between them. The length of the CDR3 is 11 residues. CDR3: CSARQGHGYTF. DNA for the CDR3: TGCAGTGCTAGACAGGGGCATGGCTACACCTTC.

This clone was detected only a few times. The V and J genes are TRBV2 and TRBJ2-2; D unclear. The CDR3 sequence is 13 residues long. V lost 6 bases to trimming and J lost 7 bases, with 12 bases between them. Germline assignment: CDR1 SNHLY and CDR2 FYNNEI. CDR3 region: CASRYPTSGELFF. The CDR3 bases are TGTGCCAGCAGGTACCCCACCAGCGGGGAGCTGTTTTTT. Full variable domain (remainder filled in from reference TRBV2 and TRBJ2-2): EPEVTQTPSHQVTQMGQEVILRCVPISNHLYFYWYRQILGQKVEFLVSFYNNEISEKSEIFDDQFSVERPDGSNFTLKIRSTKLEDSAMYFCASRYPTSGELFFGEGSRLTVL.

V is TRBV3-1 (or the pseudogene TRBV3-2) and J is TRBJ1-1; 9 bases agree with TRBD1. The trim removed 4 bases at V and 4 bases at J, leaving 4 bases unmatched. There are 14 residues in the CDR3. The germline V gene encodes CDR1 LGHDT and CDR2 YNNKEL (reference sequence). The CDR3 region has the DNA TGTGCCAGCAGCCTGGGACAGGGCCCCACTGAAGCTTTCTTT. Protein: CASSLGQGPTEAFF.

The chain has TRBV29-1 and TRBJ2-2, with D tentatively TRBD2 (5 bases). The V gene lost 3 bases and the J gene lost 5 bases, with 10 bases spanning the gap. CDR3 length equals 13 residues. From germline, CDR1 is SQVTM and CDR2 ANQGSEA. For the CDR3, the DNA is TGCAGCGTTGACCGGCCGGGGACCGGGGAGCTGTTTTTT. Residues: CSVDRPGTGELFF.

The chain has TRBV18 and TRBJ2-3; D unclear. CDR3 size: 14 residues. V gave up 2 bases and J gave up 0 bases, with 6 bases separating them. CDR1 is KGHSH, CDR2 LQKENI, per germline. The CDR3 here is CASSPGLSTDTQYF. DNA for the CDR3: TGTGCCAGCTCACCAGGCCTTAGCACAGATACGCAGTATTTT.